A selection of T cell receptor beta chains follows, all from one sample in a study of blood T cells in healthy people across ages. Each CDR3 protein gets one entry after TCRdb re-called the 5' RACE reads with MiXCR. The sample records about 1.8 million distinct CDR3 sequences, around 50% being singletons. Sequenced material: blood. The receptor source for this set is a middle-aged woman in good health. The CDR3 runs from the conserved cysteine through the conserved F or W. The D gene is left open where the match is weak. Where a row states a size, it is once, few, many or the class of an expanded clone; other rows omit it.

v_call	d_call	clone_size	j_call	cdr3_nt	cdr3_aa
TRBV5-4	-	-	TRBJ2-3	TGTGCCAGCAGCTCACCTAGGTCCGGCGTTACGCAGTATTTT	CASSSPRSGVTQYF
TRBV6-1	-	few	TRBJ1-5	TGTGCCAGCAGTCCACATGGCGGAAATCAGCCCCAGCATTTT	CASSPHGGNQPQHF
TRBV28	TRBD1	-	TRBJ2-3	TGTGCCAGCAGTTCCCCCACAGGGGCGGGCACAGATACGCAGTATTTT	CASSSPTGAGTDTQYF
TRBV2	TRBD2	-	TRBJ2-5	TGTGCCAGCAGTGAAGGCGGGGGAGGTTGGGAGACCCAGTACTTC	CASSEGGGGWETQYF
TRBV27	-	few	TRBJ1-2	TGTGCCAGCAGTTACAGCCCGAGGTACTATGGCTACACCTTC	CASSYSPRYYGYTF
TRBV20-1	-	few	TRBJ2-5	TGCAGTGCTAGAGTCCCCATCCGGGAGCAAGAGACCCAGTACTTC	CSARVPIREQETQYF
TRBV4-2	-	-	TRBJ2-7	TGTGCCAGCAGCCAAACCACAGGGAATTACTACGAGCAGTACTTC	CASSQTTGNYYEQYF
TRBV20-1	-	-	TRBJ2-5	TGCAGTGCTAGTGCAGGAATGGAGACCCAGTACTTC	CSASAGMETQYF
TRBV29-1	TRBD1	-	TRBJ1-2	TGCAGCGTTAGGACAGGGTCTGATTATGGCTACACCTTC	CSVRTGSDYGYTF
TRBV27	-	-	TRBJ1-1	TGTGCCAGCAGTGGCCGGTATCGTGGGGCTGAAGCTTTCTTT	CASSGRYRGAEAFF
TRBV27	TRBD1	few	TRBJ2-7	TGTGCCAGCAGGCCAGGGACAGGGCAGGAGCAGTACTTC	CASRPGTGQEQYF
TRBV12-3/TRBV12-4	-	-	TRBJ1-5	TGTGCCAGCAGCATGGACACGTACAATCAGCCCCAGCATTTT	CASSMDTYNQPQHF
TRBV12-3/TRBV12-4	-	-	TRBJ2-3	TGTGCCAGCAGCAGCGTAAGCACAGATGCGCAGTATTTT	CASSSVSTDAQYF
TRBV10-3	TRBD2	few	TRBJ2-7	TGTGCCATCAGTGAGTGGAGTAGCGGGGGTACCTACGAGCAGTACTTC	CAISEWSSGGTYEQYF
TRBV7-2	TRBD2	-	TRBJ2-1	TGTGCCAGCAGCTTACAGCGGGGGAGCTCCTACAATGAGCAGTTCTTC	CASSLQRGSSYNEQFF
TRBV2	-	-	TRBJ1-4	TGTGCCAGCAGTGCAGGATCAGGGGAAAAACTGTTTTTT	CASSAGSGEKLFF
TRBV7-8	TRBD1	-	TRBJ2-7	TGTGCCAGCAACAAACAGGGGATCGAGCAGTACTTC	CASNKQGIEQYF
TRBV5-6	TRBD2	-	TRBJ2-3	TGTGCCAGCAGCCCAGCGGGGGGATACACAGATACGCAGTATTTT	CASSPAGGYTDTQYF
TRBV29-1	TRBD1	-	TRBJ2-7	TGCAGCGTCGGAAAAACGGACAGGGGGTATTACGAGCAGTACTTC	CSVGKTDRGYYEQYF
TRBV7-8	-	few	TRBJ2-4	TGTGCCAGCAGCTTAAAGGGGATCGAGAGCATTCAGTACTTC	CASSLKGIESIQYF
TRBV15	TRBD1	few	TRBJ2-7	TGTGCCACCAGCAGAGATCAGGGGGCCTACGAGCAGTACTTC	CATSRDQGAYEQYF
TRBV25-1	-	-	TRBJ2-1	TGTGCCAACAGTGAGAACCGACCCCTCTCCTACAATGAGCAGTTCTTC	CANSENRPLSYNEQFF
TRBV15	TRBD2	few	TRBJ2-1	TGTGCCACCAGCAGAGGTAGCGGGGGGCCCTACAATGAGCAGTTCTTC	CATSRGSGGPYNEQFF
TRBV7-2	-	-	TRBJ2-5	TGTGCCAGCAGCAACGACTGGTACCAAGAGACCCAGTACTTC	CASSNDWYQETQYF
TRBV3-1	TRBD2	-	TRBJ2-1	TGTGCCAGCAGCCAAGTTCGACTAGCGGGGGGCCCGAATGAGCAGTTCTTC	CASSQVRLAGGPNEQFF
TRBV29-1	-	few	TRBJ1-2	TGCAGCGTTGAGGCCCTCAGGAACGCTAACTATGGCTACACCTTC	CSVEALRNANYGYTF
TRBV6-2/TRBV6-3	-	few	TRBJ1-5	TGTGCCAGCAGTTACTCGGGGGGACCCCAGCATTTT	CASSYSGGPQHF
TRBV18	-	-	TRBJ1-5	TGTGTCAGCTCACCAAGCACGCCCGGCGGCCAGCCCCAGCATTTT	CVSSPSTPGGQPQHF
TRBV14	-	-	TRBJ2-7	TGTGCCAGCAGCCAAGATGATGGGGACGAGCAGTACTTC	CASSQDDGDEQYF
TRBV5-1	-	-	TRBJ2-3	TGCGCCAGCAGCTTGGATGGTGGCAGCCGCACAGATACGCAGTATTTT	CASSLDGGSRTDTQYF
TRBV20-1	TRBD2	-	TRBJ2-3	TGCAGTGCTAGAAAGGGGCATAGAGCGGGAAGCACAGATACGCAGTATTTT	CSARKGHRAGSTDTQYF
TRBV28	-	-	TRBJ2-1	TGTGCCAGCACCTCCTTGGGGGCTGGGGGTGAGCAGTTCTTC	CASTSLGAGGEQFF
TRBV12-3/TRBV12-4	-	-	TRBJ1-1	TGTGCCAGCACCCAGGGGCGCTGGGACACTGAAGCTTTCTTT	CASTQGRWDTEAFF
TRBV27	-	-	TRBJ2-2	TGTGCCAGCAGTTTCGGTAGCTTCGGGGAGCTGTTTTTT	CASSFGSFGELFF
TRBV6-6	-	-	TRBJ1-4	TGTGCCAGCGAACGGGGCAACGAAAAACTGTTTTTT	CASERGNEKLFF
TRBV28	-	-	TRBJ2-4	TGTGCCAGCAGTTTTGAGCCGACGGGGGCCAAAAACATTCAGTACTTC	CASSFEPTGAKNIQYF
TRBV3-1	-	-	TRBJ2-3	TGTGCCAGCAGCCCGACAGGCGGGGGTTACACAGATACGCAGTATTTT	CASSPTGGGYTDTQYF
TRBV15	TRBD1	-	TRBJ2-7	TGTGCCACCAGCAGAGTGTACAAGAGGGGGCGCCCCTACGAGCAGTACTTC	CATSRVYKRGRPYEQYF
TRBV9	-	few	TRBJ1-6	TGTGCCAGCAGCGTTGGGACGGCCTCCGGGAATTCGCCCCTCCACTTT	CASSVGTASGNSPLHF
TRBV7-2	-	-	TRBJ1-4	TGTGCCAGCAGCCCTCGGTTTGGCACTAATGAAAAACTGTTTTTT	CASSPRFGTNEKLFF